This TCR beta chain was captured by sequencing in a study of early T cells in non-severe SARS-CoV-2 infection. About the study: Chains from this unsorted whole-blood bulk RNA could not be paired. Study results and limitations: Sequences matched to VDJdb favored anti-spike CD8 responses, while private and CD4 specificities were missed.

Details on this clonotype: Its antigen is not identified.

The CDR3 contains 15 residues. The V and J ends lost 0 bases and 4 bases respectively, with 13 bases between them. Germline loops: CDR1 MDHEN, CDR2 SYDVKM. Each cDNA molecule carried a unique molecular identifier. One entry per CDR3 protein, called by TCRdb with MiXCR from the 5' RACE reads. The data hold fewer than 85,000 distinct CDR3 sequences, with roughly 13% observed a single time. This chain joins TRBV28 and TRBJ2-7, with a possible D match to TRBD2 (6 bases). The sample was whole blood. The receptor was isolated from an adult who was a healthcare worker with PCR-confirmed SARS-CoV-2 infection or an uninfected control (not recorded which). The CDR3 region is CASSLWVRESYEQYF. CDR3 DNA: TGTGCCAGCAGTTTATGGGTCCGGGAGTCGTACGAGCAGTACTTC.